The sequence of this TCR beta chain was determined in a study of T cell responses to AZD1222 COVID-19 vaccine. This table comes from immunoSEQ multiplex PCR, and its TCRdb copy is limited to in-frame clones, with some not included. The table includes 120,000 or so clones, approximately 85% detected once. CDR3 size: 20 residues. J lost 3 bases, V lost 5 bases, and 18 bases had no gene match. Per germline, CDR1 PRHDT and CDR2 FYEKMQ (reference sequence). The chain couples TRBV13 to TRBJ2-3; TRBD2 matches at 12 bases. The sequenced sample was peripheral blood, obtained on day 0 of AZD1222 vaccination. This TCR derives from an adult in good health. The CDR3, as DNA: TGTGCCAGCAGCCCCGAGACTAGCGGGGGCCCTCGGGCCGGAACAGATACGCAGTATTTT. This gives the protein CASSPETSGGPRAGTDTQYF.